Presented here are 27 T cell receptor beta chains from one specimen sequenced in a study of T cells after yellow fever vaccination. Each CDR3 protein gets one entry after TCRdb re-called the 5' RACE reads with MiXCR. The profile shows about 320,000 distinct CDR3 sequences, approximately 4% of them singletons. Sequenced material: PBMCs, taken 15 days after the yellow fever booster vaccination. The source of these receptors is a man between 18 and 29 years old who received the YFV17D yellow fever vaccine.

The chain recombines TRBV18 with TRBJ2-4; D remains ambiguous. V lost 5 bases and J 0 bases, leaving 11 bases between the germline ends. Per germline, CDR1 KGHSH and CDR2 LQKENI. CDR3 length: 15 residues. CDR3 DNA: TGTGCCAGCTCATCTTACGACTTAGCCAAAAACATTCAGTACTTC. The encoded protein is CASSSYDLAKNIQYF.

This clonotype was observed a few times. This chain joins TRBV27 and TRBJ1-2; D unclear. Trimming took 2 bases from V and 7 from J, leaving 11 bases between them. CDR3 length equals 13 residues. CDR1 and CDR2 from the germline V gene are MNHEY and SMNVEV (reference sequence). CDR3 nucleotides: TGTGCCAGCAGTTTAGGGCCTAGCGCTGGCTACACCTTC. Translated, it gives CASSLGPSAGYTF.

This clonotype was recorded a few times. The rearrangement links TRBV7-9 to TRBJ1-4; no reliable D call. CDR1 SEHNR and CDR2 FQNEAQ come from the germline V gene (reference sequence). Deletions cut 1 base from V and 6 bases from J, with 9 bases between. CDR3 length equals 14 residues. CDR3 nucleotides: TGTGCCAGCAGCTTAGGGCGGACGTATGAAAAACTGTTTTTT. Amino acids: CASSLGRTYEKLFF.

This clonotype was counted at least ten times. V is TRBV6-1 and J is TRBJ2-6; 9 bases agree with TRBD1. The CDR3 runs to 19 residues. CDR1 MNHNS and CDR2 SASEGT come from the germline V gene. The junction had 16 bases not matched to a gene; V was cut back by 6 bases and J by 4 bases. In DNA form, the CDR3 reads TGTGCCAGCAGAGGGACAGGGCGAGAGTCTGCCTCGGGGGCCAACGTCCTGACTTTC. It encodes CASRGTGRESASGANVLTF.

This clonotype came up a few times. The V and J genes are TRBV7-2 and TRBJ2-7, with a tentative D call TRBD2 (7 bases). In germline, CDR1 is SGHTA, CDR2 FQGNSA. The CDR3 extends over 15 amino acids. V shed 0 bases and J shed 3 bases, with 12 bases lying between them. CDR3 loop: CASSLAAGDYYEQYV. In nucleotides, the CDR3 is TGTGCCAGCAGCTTAGCGGCAGGGGACTACTACGAGCAGTACGTC.

The chain uses TRBV12-3 or TRBV12-4 and TRBJ2-5; D is undetermined. The CDR3 extends over 13 amino acids. V was shortened by 5 bases and J by 1 base, with 8 bases between the two germline ends. CDR3 coding DNA: TGTGCCAGCAGTCGTAGCCTCCAAGAGACCCAGTACTTC. This translates into CASSRSLQETQYF.

This rearrangement joins TRBV7-3 to TRBJ2-1; D possibly uses TRBD1 or TRBD2 (5 bases each). Germline V CDR1 and CDR2: SGHTA, FQGTGA. The CDR3 length is 15 residues. The V and J ends lost 5 bases and 5 bases respectively, with 16 bases between them. The CDR3 spells CASSLLRETDNEQFF. CDR3 nucleotides: TGTGCCAGCAGCCTGCTAAGGGAGACAGACAATGAGCAGTTCTTC.

This clonotype came up many times. The chain links TRBV3-1 to TRBJ1-1; 7 nucleotides align to TRBD1. The CDR3 is 12 residues long. Germline lookup yields CDR1 LGHDT and CDR2 YNNKEL (reference sequence). The V and J ends lost 5 bases and 11 bases, in that order; junction bases with no gene match: 8. The CDR3, as DNA: TGTGCCAGCAGCAAGGACAGGCATGGTGCTTTCTTT. As protein: CASSKDRHGAFF.

This clonotype was seen ten or more times. The V and J genes are TRBV20-1 and TRBJ2-4; D could derive from TRBD1 or TRBD2 (5 bases each). V was shortened by 1 base and J by 0 bases, with 7 bases between the two germline ends. CDR1 is DFQATT and CDR2 is SNEGSKA in the germline V gene (reference sequence). This CDR3 comprises 14 residues. DNA for the CDR3: TGCAGTGCTAGAGCCGGGACAGCCAAAAACATTCAGTACTTC. Its protein is CSARAGTAKNIQYF.

A few counts support this clonotype. CDR3 protein: CASSQSSGVYEQYF. The CDR3 nucleotides are TGTGCCAGCTCACAATCCTCAGGAGTCTACGAGCAGTACTTC. The chain uses TRBV18 and TRBJ2-7; D ambiguous. V was clipped by 4 bases and J by 3 bases, with 13 bases between them. The CDR3 spans 14 residues. Germline values: CDR1 KGHSH, CDR2 LQKENI.

This clonotype came up a few times. This rearrangement joins TRBV5-1 to TRBJ1-2, with no clear D. V shed 5 bases and J shed 3 bases, with 11 bases lying between them. From germline, CDR1 is SGHRS and CDR2 YFSETQ. This CDR3 has 13 residues. CDR3 DNA sequence: TGCGCCAGCAGTAATTCCGATTACTATGGCTACACCTTC. This translates into CASSNSDYYGYTF.

This clonotype was found many times. This chain connects TRBV7-9 to TRBJ2-7; perhaps TRBD2 as D (5 bases). The germline CDR1 and CDR2 sequences are SEHNR and FQNEAQ (reference sequence). The V gene lost 1 base and the J gene lost 3 bases, with 7 bases spanning the gap. The CDR3 sequence is 13 residues long. CDR3 loop: CASSLGEFYEQYV. The CDR3 nucleotides read TGTGCCAGCAGCTTAGGGGAGTTCTACGAGCAGTACGTC.

The rearrangement links TRBV12-3 or TRBV12-4 to TRBJ1-4; D uncertain. Trimming stripped 3 bases from V and 6 bases from J, with 8 bases between. The CDR3 spans 13 residues. The CDR3 reads CASSFLGDEKLFF. CDR3 bases: TGTGCCAGCAGTTTTTTGGGTGATGAAAAACTGTTTTTT.

This clonotype was detected ten times or more. V is TRBV5-6 and J is TRBJ1-2; D not resolved. CDR1 and CDR2 (germline): SGHDT, YYEEEE. The V gene lost 4 bases and the J gene lost 11 bases, with 18 bases spanning the gap. The CDR3 totals 13 residues. As DNA, the CDR3 is TGTGCCAGCAGCCCAGGCAGCCAGGAATATTACACCTTC. This sequence encodes CASSPGSQEYYTF.

The V gene is TRBV5-1, the J gene TRBJ2-3, with TRBD2 identical over 7 bases. With 4 bases clipped from V and 3 bases from J, the junction kept 5 bases outside the gene matches. Looked up from germline, CDR1 is SGHRS and CDR2 is YFSETQ. The CDR3 is 14 amino acids. The DNA of the CDR3 is TGCGCCAGCAGCGAAACTAGCGAGACAGATACGCAGTATTTT. Protein product: CASSETSETDTQYF. The full variable domain, completed using reference TRBV5-1 and TRBJ2-3, is KAGVTQTPRYLIKTRGQQVTLSCSPISGHRSVSWYQQTPGQGLQFLFEYFSETQRNKGNFPGRFSGRQFSNSRSEMNVSTLELGDSALYLCASSETSETDTQYFGPGTRLTVL.

The table lists this clonotype with many counts. V is TRBV7-2 and J is TRBJ2-5; weak D call: TRBD1 (6 bases). The CDR3 consists of 13 residues. V was cut by 5 bases and J by 5 bases, with 12 bases left in between. Germline loops: CDR1 SGHTA, CDR2 FQGNSA. The CDR3 sequence is CASSNRDGETQYF. As DNA, the CDR3 is TGTGCCAGCAGCAACAGGGACGGGGAGACCCAGTACTTC. Variable domain in full (rest from reference TRBV7-2 and TRBJ2-5): GAGVSQSPSNKVTEKGKDVELRCDPISGHTALYWYRQSLGQGLEFLIYFQGNSAPDKSGLPSDRFSAERTGGSVSTLTIQRTQQEDSAVYLCASSNRDGETQYFGPGTRLLVL.

This clonotype was seen many times. This chain links TRBV6-5 with TRBJ1-2; a weak D match, TRBD1 (5 bases). Trimming took 6 bases from V and 1 from J, leaving 21 bases between them. Germline CDR1 reads MNHEY; CDR2 reads SVGAGI. The CDR3 spans 17 residues. The CDR3 spells CASRSNPGRKINYGYTF. CDR3 bases: TGTGCCAGCAGGTCGAATCCGGGACGGAAGATTAACTATGGCTACACCTTC.

This rearrangement joins TRBV4-1 to TRBJ1-1, with a tentative D call TRBD1 (6 bases). Trimming cost V 7 bases and J 0 bases, with 15 bases left between them. Germline CDR1 is MGHRA and CDR2 is YSYEKL. This CDR3 spans 15 amino acids. CDR3 amino acids: CASNNRVTLNTEAFF. The CDR3 nucleotides are TGCGCCAGCAACAACAGGGTAACCCTGAACACTGAAGCTTTCTTT.

This clonotype was picked up many times. This rearrangement joins TRBV12-3 or TRBV12-4 to TRBJ1-2, with D tentatively TRBD1 (5 bases). The CDR3 spans 12 residues. V was clipped by 7 bases and J by 7 bases, with 13 bases between them. The CDR3 reads CASTLGQVGYTF. DNA for the CDR3: TGTGCCAGCACCTTAGGACAAGTTGGCTACACCTTC.

This clonotype has more than one count but fewer than ten. The chain uses TRBV20-1 and TRBJ2-7; D not resolved. The CDR3 has 11 residues. Germline lookup yields CDR1 DFQATT and CDR2 SNEGSKA (reference sequence). The germline V and J ends were trimmed by 2 bases and 5 bases, with 7 bases remaining between them. CDR3 sequence (DNA): TGCAGTGCTAGATCGTGGGACGAGCAGTACGTC. Residues: CSARSWDEQYV.

This clonotype was counted only a few times. The chain has TRBV5-1 and TRBJ2-1, with D perhaps matching TRBD2 (5 bases). From germline, CDR1 is SGHRS and CDR2 YFSETQ. The CDR3 sequence is 16 residues long. The germline V and J ends were trimmed by 0 bases and 0 bases, with 10 bases remaining between them. The CDR3 DNA reads TGCGCCAGCAGCTTGGTCCGGGATAGCTCCTACAATGAGCAGTTCTTC. Translating it yields CASSLVRDSSYNEQFF.

The chain is built from TRBV6-6 and TRBJ1-2, with D perhaps matching TRBD1 (5 bases). The CDR3 length is 17 residues. Germline CDR1 is MNHNY and CDR2 is SVGAGI (reference sequence). V lost 7 bases and J 0 bases, leaving 21 bases between the germline ends. The CDR3 bases are TGTGCCAGCACCAGGGACGGGGGTCTCCGAGCTAACTATGGCTACACCTTC. Translation gives CASTRDGGLRANYGYTF.

At least ten counts were recorded for this clonotype. The gene calls are TRBV20-1 and TRBJ2-3; 7 nucleotides agree with TRBD2. This CDR3 has 18 residues. Germline trimming cut 4 bases from V and 1 base from J; bases unmatched to any gene: 17. The germline CDR1 and CDR2 sequences are DFQATT and SNEGSKA (reference sequence). CDR3 bases: TGCAGTGCTACACCTGGACTAGGACGTGCGGTTGGCACAGATACGCAGTATTTT. Protein sequence: CSATPGLGRAVGTDTQYF.

This CDR3 is CASSATGTERDEQYF. In DNA form, the CDR3 reads TGTGCCAGCAGCGCGACCGGGACAGAAAGGGACGAGCAGTACTTC. The chain employs TRBV7-9 and TRBJ2-7; 7 nucleotides match TRBD1. Trimming removed 5 bases from V and 5 bases from J; junction bases left unmatched: 12. This CDR3 has 15 amino acids. The germline gives CDR1 SEHNR, CDR2 FQNEAQ (reference sequence).

This clonotype was seen repeatedly, ten times or more. V gene TRBV27 combines with J gene TRBJ1-5; 9 bases align to TRBD1. After removal of 6 bases from V and 3 bases from J, the junction contained 12 bases not matched to a gene. This CDR3 comprises 17 residues. Germline CDR1 is MNHEY and CDR2 is SMNVEV (reference sequence). The CDR3 here is CASRKSGTGSTNQPQHF. Here the CDR3 DNA reads TGTGCCAGCAGGAAGAGCGGGACAGGGTCCACCAATCAGCCCCAGCATTTT.

V is TRBV7-9 and J is TRBJ1-5, with 7 positions matching TRBD1. CDR3 length equals 14 residues. Losses at the gene ends were 4 bases for V and 7 bases for J; bases not matched to a gene: 7. Germline assignment: CDR1 SEHNR and CDR2 FQNEAQ (reference sequence). The CDR3 is CASSSAGGGQPQHF. CDR3 coding DNA: TGTGCCAGCAGCTCCGCAGGGGGAGGGCAGCCCCAGCATTTT.

This clonotype was seen many times. The V and J genes are TRBV6-5 and TRBJ1-1, with D tentatively TRBD1 (5 bases). CDR3 length: 13 residues. Germline V gives CDR1 MNHEY, CDR2 SVGAGI. Trimming took off 5 bases at V and 1 base at J, with 8 bases between the two ends. CDR3 DNA sequence: TGTGCCAGCAGTCACAGGACGAACACTGAAGCTTTCTTT. Protein sequence: CASSHRTNTEAFF.